Shown below are 6 T cell receptor beta chains from a single sample sequenced in a study of graft-versus-host responses after intestinal transplantation. Sequencing was performed with immunoSEQ multiplex PCR; in TCRdb, only in-frame clones are kept and a portion is missing. This table holds around 16,000 clones, 60% to 80% found once. From the graft tissue, intraepithelial and lamina propria lymphocytes were released through processing. The sequenced sample was ileum tissue, obtained roughly 460 days after intestinal transplant. These receptor sequences come from a human patient who received an intestinal transplant, so some T cells may come from the graft donor.

This clone has just a few counts. V gene TRBV7-9 combines with J gene TRBJ2-7, with TRBD1 matching over 9 bases. J gave up 3 bases and V 0 bases, and 6 bases lay outside the gene matches. Germline CDR1 SEHNR, CDR2 FQNEAQ (reference sequence). This CDR3 has 16 amino acids. CDR3 residues: CASSLAGTGSFYEQYF. The CDR3 DNA is TGTGCCAGCAGCTTAGCCGGGACAGGGAGTTTCTACGAGCAGTACTTC.

The gene calls are TRBV7-2 and TRBJ1-1; D gene ambiguous. Trimming cost V 1 base and J 0 bases, with 3 bases left between them. Germline-derived CDR1 and CDR2 are SGHTA and FQGNSA. The CDR3 covers 13 residues. CDR3 amino acids: CASSLVLNTEAFF. In nucleotides, the CDR3 is TGTGCCAGCAGCTTAGTTTTGAACACTGAAGCTTTCTTT.

The chain links TRBV7-9 to TRBJ1-1, with no clear D. Trimming removed 5 bases at V and 7 bases at J, with 11 bases between. Germline assignment: CDR1 SEHNR and CDR2 FQNEAQ (reference sequence). The length of the CDR3 is 12 residues. The CDR3 DNA reads as TGTGCCAGCAGCCCATTTCAGAGTGAAGCTTTCTTT. Translated, it gives CASSPFQSEAFF. Together with reference TRBV7-9 and TRBJ1-1, the CDR3 gives the full variable domain: DTGVSQNPRHKITKRGQNVTFRCDPISEHNRLYWYRQTLGQGPEFLTYFQNEAQLEKSRLLSDRFSAERPKGSFSTLEIQRTEQGDSAMYLCASSPFQSEAFFGQGTRLTVV.

The chain recombines TRBV4-1 with TRBJ2-4; 10 positions match TRBD2. CDR3 size: 16 residues. Unmatched junction bases numbered 8, after V lost 1 base and J lost 8 bases. The germline V gene has CDR1 MGHRA and CDR2 YSYEKL. Here the CDR3 reads CASSQVGTSERDIQYF. CDR3 coding DNA: TGCGCCAGCAGCCAAGTCGGGACTAGCGAGAGGGACATTCAGTACTTC.

The rearrangement uses TRBV7-3 and TRBJ2-3; 7 positions agree with TRBD2. This CDR3 spans 17 amino acids. From germline, CDR1 is SGHTA and CDR2 FQGTGA. V gave up 5 bases and J gave up 0 bases; unmatched junction bases: 11. CDR3 in DNA: TGTGCCAGCAGCAGGGTTGCAAGCGGGGCTAGCACAGATACGCAGTATTTT. This codes for CASSRVASGASTDTQYF.

The V gene is TRBV7-9, the J gene TRBJ2-3; 8 bases match TRBD2. This CDR3 is built from 15 residues. V lost 8 bases and J lost 8; bases outside the gene matches: 15. Looked up from germline, CDR1 is SEHNR and CDR2 is FQNEAQ (reference sequence). CDR3 bases: TGTGCCAGCCTCCCCCCTAGGCGGGGGGACGGTACGCAGTATTTT. Translated: CASLPPRRGDGTQYF.